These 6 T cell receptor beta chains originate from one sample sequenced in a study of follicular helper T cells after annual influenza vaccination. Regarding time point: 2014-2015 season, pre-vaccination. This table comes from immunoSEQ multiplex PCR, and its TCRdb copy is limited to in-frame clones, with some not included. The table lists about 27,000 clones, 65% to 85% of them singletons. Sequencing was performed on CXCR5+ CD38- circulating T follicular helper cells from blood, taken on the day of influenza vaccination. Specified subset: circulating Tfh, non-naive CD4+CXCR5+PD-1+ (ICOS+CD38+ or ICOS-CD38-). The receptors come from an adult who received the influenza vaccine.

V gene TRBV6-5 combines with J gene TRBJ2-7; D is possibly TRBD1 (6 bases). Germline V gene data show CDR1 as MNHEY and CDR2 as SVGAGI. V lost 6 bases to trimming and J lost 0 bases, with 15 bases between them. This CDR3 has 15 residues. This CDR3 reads CASRETGTSSYEQYF. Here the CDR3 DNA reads TGTGCCAGCAGAGAAACAGGGACGAGCTCCTACGAGCAGTACTTC.

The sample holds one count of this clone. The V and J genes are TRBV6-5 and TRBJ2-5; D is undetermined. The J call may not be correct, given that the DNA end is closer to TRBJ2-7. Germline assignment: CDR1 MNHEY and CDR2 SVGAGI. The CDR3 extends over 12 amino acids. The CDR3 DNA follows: TGTGCCAGCAAAAGAGGCTCCTACGAGCAGTACTTC. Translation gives CASKRGSYEQYF.

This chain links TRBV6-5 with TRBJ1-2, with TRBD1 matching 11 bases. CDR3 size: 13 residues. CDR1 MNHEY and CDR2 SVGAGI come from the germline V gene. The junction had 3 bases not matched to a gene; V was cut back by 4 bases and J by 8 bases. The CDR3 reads CASSWTGGKGYTF. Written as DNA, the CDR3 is TGTGCCAGCAGTTGGACAGGGGGCAAAGGCTACACCTTC.

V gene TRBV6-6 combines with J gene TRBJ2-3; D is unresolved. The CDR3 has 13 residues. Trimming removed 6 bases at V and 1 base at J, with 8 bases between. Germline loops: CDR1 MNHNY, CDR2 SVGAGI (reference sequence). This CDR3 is CASSPQGTDTQYF. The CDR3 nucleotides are TGTGCCAGCAGCCCGCAGGGCACAGATACGCAGTATTTT.

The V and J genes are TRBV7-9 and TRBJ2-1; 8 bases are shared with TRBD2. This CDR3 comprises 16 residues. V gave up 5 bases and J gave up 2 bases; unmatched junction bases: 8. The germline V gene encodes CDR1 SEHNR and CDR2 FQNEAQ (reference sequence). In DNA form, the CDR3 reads TGTGCCAGCAGCCCCCCAGCGGGACTAGCCTACAATGAGCAGTTCTTC. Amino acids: CASSPPAGLAYNEQFF.

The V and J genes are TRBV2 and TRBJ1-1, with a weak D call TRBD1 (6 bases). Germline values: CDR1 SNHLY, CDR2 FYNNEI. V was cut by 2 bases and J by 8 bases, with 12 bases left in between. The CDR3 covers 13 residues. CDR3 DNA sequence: TGTGCCAGCAGTGAACTCAGGGGCCGGGAAGCTTTCTTT. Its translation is CASSELRGREAFF.